This TCR beta chain was sequenced in a study of long-term antiretroviral therapy in people with HIV. The CDR3 consists of 14 residues. Looked up from germline, CDR1 is SGHDT and CDR2 is YYEEEE. The V end lost 0 bases, the J end lost 5 bases, and 11 bases lay between the germline ends. It was version v3.0 of the immunoSEQ assay that was run at survey level. The assay was immunoSEQ multiplex PCR, and TCRdb's table has in-frame clones only and misses some. The sample yields around 2,500 clones, around 79% seen once. V and J are TRBV5-6 and TRBJ2-5, with D hard to call. The source material was unsorted PBMCs, sampled 0.4 years before starting antiretroviral therapy. This TCR derives from a woman in her thirties or forties with HIV. In DNA form, the CDR3 reads TGTGCCAGCAGCTTGGCGGCTGAACACGAGACCCAGTACTTC. Translated, it gives CASSLAAEHETQYF.